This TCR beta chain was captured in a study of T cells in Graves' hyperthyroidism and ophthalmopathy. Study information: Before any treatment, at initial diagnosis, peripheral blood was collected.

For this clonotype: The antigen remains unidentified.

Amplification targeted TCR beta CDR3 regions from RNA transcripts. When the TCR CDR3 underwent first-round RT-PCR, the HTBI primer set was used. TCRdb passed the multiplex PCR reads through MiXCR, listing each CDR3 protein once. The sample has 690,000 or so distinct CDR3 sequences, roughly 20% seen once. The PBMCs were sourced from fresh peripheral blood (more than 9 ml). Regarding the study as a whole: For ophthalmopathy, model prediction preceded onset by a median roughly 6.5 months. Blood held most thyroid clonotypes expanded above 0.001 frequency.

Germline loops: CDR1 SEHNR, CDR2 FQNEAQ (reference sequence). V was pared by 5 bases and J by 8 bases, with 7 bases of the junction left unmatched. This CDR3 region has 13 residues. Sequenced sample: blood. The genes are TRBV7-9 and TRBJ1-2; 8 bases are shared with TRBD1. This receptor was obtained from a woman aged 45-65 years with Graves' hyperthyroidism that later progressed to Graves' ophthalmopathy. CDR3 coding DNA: TGTGCCAGCAGCCAGGGGACAGGTCGGGGCTACACCTTC. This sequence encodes CASSQGTGRGYTF. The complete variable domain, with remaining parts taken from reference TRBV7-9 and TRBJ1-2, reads DTGVSQNPRHKITKRGQNVTFRCDPISEHNRLYWYRQTLGQGPEFLTYFQNEAQLEKSRLLSDRFSAERPKGSFSTLEIQRTEQGDSAMYLCASSQGTGRGYTFGSGTRLTVV.